This section outlines one T cell receptor beta chain sequence together with its context. The antigen is not known. This record comes from a study of STAT5B mutations in CD4+ large granular lymphocyte leukemia. Study results and caveats: Without putative leukemic clones, patient CD4-sorted repertoires remained more clonal than healthy CD4+ repertoires. Data were not HLA-matched across samples.

Some clones are missing from TCRdb's copy, which holds only in-frame ones; the method was immunoSEQ multiplex PCR. This table holds tens of thousands of clones, approximately 84% found once. Germline CDR1 and CDR2: SGDLS and YYNGEE. V shed 1 base and J shed 3 bases, with 10 bases lying between them. This CDR3 contains 14 residues. This sequence was found in a human donor in good health. Sequenced input: CD4+ T cells from blood buffy coats. The rearrangement links TRBV9 to TRBJ1-1; D remains ambiguous. DNA for the CDR3: TGTGCCAGCAGCGTATCCCCAAGGTACACTGAAGCTTTCTTT. This codes for CASSVSPRYTEAFF.